The TCR beta chain under discussion was sequenced for a study of blood T cell repertoires in COVID-19. Across the study: Samples representing acute and convalescent COVID-19 were sourced from the United States, Italy and Spain. From T cells, B-cell-depleted T cells, or PBMCs came the material, which was cDNA or gDNA.

The method was immunoSEQ multiplex PCR; TCRdb's version includes in-frame clones alone and lacks a portion of them. This sample has 160,000 or so clones, with 80% to 90% found just once. The germline CDR1 and CDR2 sequences are MGHRA and YSYEKL. V was trimmed by 0 bases and J by 1 base, leaving 6 bases between them. This CDR3 is built from 15 residues. Sequenced input: peripheral blood. The chain couples TRBV4-1 to TRBJ1-4; D remains unclear. The sequence was obtained from an older woman with acute or convalescent COVID-19. CDR3 in amino acids: CASSQDYRTNEKLFF. The CDR3 DNA follows: TGCGCCAGCAGCCAAGATTACAGAACTAATGAAAAACTGTTTTTT.